This entry lists 27 T cell receptor beta chains sequenced from one sample in a study of blood T cell repertoires in COVID-19. Using immunoSEQ multiplex PCR, the repertoire was profiled, and TCRdb retains in-frame clones only, with some absent. The sample comprises tens of thousands of clones, roughly 80% of which are singletons, and approximately 20% rests with the top ten. The sequenced sample was peripheral blood. The source is a woman aged 55-75 years with acute or convalescent COVID-19.

This sequence joins TRBV6-5 and TRBJ1-6; 7 nucleotides align to TRBD1. Trimming removed 6 bases from V and 8 bases from J; junction bases left unmatched: 4. From germline, CDR1 is MNHEY and CDR2 SVGAGI. The CDR3 covers 13 residues. CDR3 sequence (DNA): TGTGCCAGCAGCGACAGGGATTATTCACCCCTCCACTTT. This sequence encodes CASSDRDYSPLHF.

The chain recombines TRBV24-1 with TRBJ1-2; D might be TRBD1 (5 bases). There are 11 residues in the CDR3. V lost 3 bases, J lost 14 bases, and 12 bases lay in between. The germline CDR1 and CDR2 sequences are KGHDR and SFDVKD. The CDR3 spells CATSDPQGWTF. Here the CDR3 DNA reads TGTGCCACCAGTGATCCTCAGGGCTGGACCTTC.

The V gene is TRBV30, the J gene TRBJ2-1; TRBD1 matches 8 bases. Looked up from germline, CDR1 is GTSNPN and CDR2 is SVGIG (reference sequence). Trimming removed 1 base from V and 7 bases from J; junction bases left unmatched: 9. The CDR3 is 15 residues long. The CDR3 here is CAWSAGTGRGNEQFF. CDR3 sequence (DNA): TGTGCCTGGAGTGCCGGGACAGGCAGGGGTAATGAGCAGTTCTTC.

J is TRBJ2-6 and V is TRBV7-9; 7 bases line up with TRBD2. The length of the CDR3 is 18 residues. Germline loops: CDR1 SEHNR, CDR2 FQNEAQ (reference sequence). V lost 3 bases, J lost 0 bases, and 8 bases stayed unmatched. CDR3 nucleotide sequence: TGTGCCAGCAGCTTCTCCGGGAGGTCAGTCTCTGGGGCCAACGTCCTGACTTTC. Translating gives CASSFSGRSVSGANVLTF.

The V and J genes are TRBV5-6 and TRBJ2-7, with D perhaps TRBD2 (5 bases). The CDR3 covers 14 residues. V was trimmed by 1 base and J by 5 bases, leaving 13 bases between them. Germline V gene data show CDR1 as SGHDT and CDR2 as YYEEEE. Here the CDR3 DNA reads TGTGCCAGCAGCTTGTCGGGGTTTGATCACGAGCAGTACTTC. This translates into CASSLSGFDHEQYF. Full variable domain (missing parts from reference TRBV5-6 and TRBJ2-7): DAGVTQSPTHLIKTRGQQVTLRCSPKSGHDTVSWYQQALGQGPQFIFQYYEEEERQRGNFPDRFSGHQFPNYSSELNVNALLLGDSALYLCASSLSGFDHEQYFGPGTRLTVT.

V and J are TRBV6-4 and TRBJ2-2, with TRBD1 as a possible D gene (5 bases). Germline V gene sequence: CDR1 MRHNA, CDR2 SNTAGT. V dropped 7 bases and J dropped 0 bases, with 9 bases sitting between them. This CDR3 spans 14 amino acids. CDR3 region: CASKPTANTGELFF. The CDR3 DNA reads as TGTGCCAGCAAGCCGACAGCGAACACCGGGGAGCTGTTTTTT.

CDR3 bases: TGTGCCAGCGGACTAGCGGCAACAGAGACCCAGTACTTC. Protein product: CASGLAATETQYF. The genes are TRBV28 and TRBJ2-5, with 10 bases aligning to TRBD2. The CDR3 covers 13 residues. The V and J ends lost 8 bases and 4 bases, in that order; junction bases with no gene match: 4. From germline, CDR1 is MDHEN and CDR2 SYDVKM.

In DNA, the CDR3 is TGTGCCAGCAGTTTATTCGACTATGGCTACACCTTC. Its protein product is CASSLFDYGYTF. This chain uses TRBV12-3 or TRBV12-4 with TRBJ1-2, with no clear D. The CDR3 is 12 amino acids. The V end lost 2 bases, the J end lost 3 bases, and 4 bases lay between the germline ends.

The DNA of the CDR3 is TGTGCCAGTAGTATGACAGGGGGCGGTCAGCCCCAGCATTTT. It translates to CASSMTGGGQPQHF. The chain joins TRBV19 to TRBJ1-5; 10 bases are shared with TRBD1. Looked up from germline, CDR1 is LNHDA and CDR2 is SQIVND (reference sequence). This CDR3 has 14 residues. Trimming at V came to 3 bases and at J to 6 bases, leaving 2 bases not matched to a gene.

The rearrangement joins TRBV11-3 to TRBJ2-7, with a weak D call TRBD1 (5 bases). Per the germline V gene, CDR1 is SGHNT and CDR2 is YENEEA. The V gene lost 5 bases and the J gene lost 1 base, with 15 bases spanning the gap. CDR3 length: 15 residues. For the CDR3, the DNA is TGTGCCAGCAGCCGTGGGGCCGTTCCTTCCTACGAGCAGTACTTC. It yields the protein CASSRGAVPSYEQYF.

This clone appeared a few times. This sequence joins TRBV10-3 and TRBJ1-5; D is unclear. CDR3 length: 14 residues. Germline V lookup: CDR1 ENHRY, CDR2 SYGVKD. V was pared by 2 bases and J by 4 bases, with 9 bases between. In nucleotides, the CDR3 is TGTGCCATCAGTGAGGGCTCGAAGAATCAGCCCCAGCATTTT. Protein product: CAISEGSKNQPQHF.

This chain's CDR3 is CASSDRFTDTQYF. The CDR3, as DNA: TGTGCCAGCAGTGACAGGTTTACAGATACGCAGTATTTT. The V gene is TRBV6-1, the J gene TRBJ2-3, with no clear D. The CDR3 extends over 13 amino acids. V dropped 3 bases and J dropped 3 bases, with 7 bases sitting between them. Germline V lookup: CDR1 MNHNS, CDR2 SASEGT.

The chain recombines TRBV3-1 (or the pseudogene TRBV3-2) with TRBJ2-5, with D unclear. From germline, CDR1 is LGHDT and CDR2 YNNKEL (reference sequence). Trimming pared 4 bases from V and 3 bases from J, leaving 6 bases between. The CDR3 totals 12 residues. The CDR3 spells CASSRGEETQYF. CDR3 coding DNA: TGTGCCAGCAGCCGAGGCGAAGAGACCCAGTACTTC.

A single count supports this clone. The gene calls are TRBV6-5 and TRBJ1-2, with D perhaps TRBD1 (6 bases). V dropped 7 bases and J dropped 8 bases, with 17 bases sitting between them. Per germline, CDR1 MNHEY and CDR2 SVGAGI. The CDR3 spans 13 residues. CDR3 loop: CASTDRRLYGYTF. Here the CDR3 DNA reads TGTGCCAGCACCGACAGGCGTTTATACGGCTACACCTTC.

The chain has TRBV2 and TRBJ1-5; 8 bases match TRBD1. The CDR3 is 14 residues long. Losses at the gene ends were 5 bases for V and 9 bases for J; bases not matched to a gene: 9. Germline values: CDR1 SNHLY, CDR2 FYNNEI. This CDR3 is CASSPRDRTRPQHF. DNA for the CDR3: TGTGCCAGCAGTCCCCGGGACAGGACAAGGCCCCAGCATTTT.

This chain joins TRBV19 and TRBJ1-3, with 9 positions matching TRBD1. V lost 5 bases and J lost 4; bases outside the gene matches: 9. This CDR3 comprises 16 residues. CDR1 LNHDA and CDR2 SQIVND come from the germline V gene (reference sequence). DNA of the CDR3: TGTGCCAGTAGTCCAACGAGGACAGGGGCAGGAAACACCATATATTTT. This codes for CASSPTRTGAGNTIYF. Together with reference TRBV19 and TRBJ1-3, the CDR3 gives the full variable domain: DGGITQSPKYLFRKEGQNVTLSCEQNLNHDAMYWYRQDPGQGLRLIYYSQIVNDFQKGDIAEGYSVSREKKESFPLTVTSAQKNPTAFYLCASSPTRTGAGNTIYFGEGSWLTVV.

The rearrangement joins TRBV9 to TRBJ2-3; a weak D match, TRBD1 (6 bases). Germline V lookup: CDR1 SGDLS, CDR2 YYNGEE. With 0 bases removed from V and 1 base from J, the gap between germline ends came to 12 bases. CDR3 length equals 16 residues. CDR3 DNA sequence: TGTGCCAGCAGCGTAGTGGACAGTCGGGGCACAGATACGCAGTATTTT. Translation: CASSVVDSRGTDTQYF.

The rearrangement links TRBV28 to TRBJ1-5; D is unclear. Germline V gives CDR1 MDHEN, CDR2 SYDVKM. V was shortened by 3 bases and J by 5 bases, with 8 bases between the two germline ends. CDR3 length: 13 amino acids. CDR3 DNA sequence: TGTGCCAGCAGTTTGCCCGGGGATCAGCCCCAGCATTTT. It yields the protein CASSLPGDQPQHF. The complete variable domain, with remaining parts taken from reference TRBV28 and TRBJ1-5, reads DVKVTQSSRYLVKRTGEKVFLECVQDMDHENMFWYRQDPGLGLRLIYFSYDVKMKEKGDIPEGYSVSREKKERFSLILESASTNQTSMYLCASSLPGDQPQHFGDGTRLSIL.

The chain recombines TRBV19 with TRBJ1-5; weak D call: TRBD1 (5 bases). CDR3 length: 13 residues. CDR1 and CDR2 from the germline V gene are LNHDA and SQIVND (reference sequence). With 9 bases removed from V and 8 bases from J, the gap between germline ends came to 17 bases. CDR3 bases: TGTGCCAGCGCGGACGGGGGGAATAAGCCCCAGCATTTT. Translation gives CASADGGNKPQHF.

This chain links TRBV3-1 (or the pseudogene TRBV3-2) with TRBJ1-2; D may be TRBD1 (5 bases). CDR1 and CDR2 from the germline V gene are LGHDT and YNNKEL (reference sequence). V was trimmed by 4 bases and J by 8 bases, leaving 23 bases between them. The CDR3 covers 16 residues. The CDR3 nucleotides read TGTGCCAGCAGCCGAACGACTCAGGGCCAGGGAGGAGGCTACACCTTC. It encodes CASSRTTQGQGGGYTF.

V usage is TRBV2 and J usage is TRBJ1-2, with a weak D call TRBD1 (5 bases). V lost 5 bases and J lost 5, with 24 bases in between. There are 17 residues in the CDR3. The germline CDR1 and CDR2 sequences are SNHLY and FYNNEI. The CDR3 DNA reads TGTGCCAGCAGTCCCGGGACTACGGGAGACTTATTATATGGCTACACCTTC. Translating gives CASSPGTTGDLLYGYTF.

The chain recombines TRBV29-1 with TRBJ1-1; 8 bases map to TRBD1. CDR1 and CDR2 (germline): SQVTM, ANQGSEA. With 6 bases clipped from V and 4 bases from J, the junction kept 13 bases outside the gene matches. The CDR3 runs to 15 residues. The CDR3 DNA follows: TGCAGCGTGTCGGCTGACAGGGGATGGAGCACTGAAGCTTTCTTT. Protein: CSVSADRGWSTEAFF.

This clone is categorized as medium-sized. The chain uses TRBV18 and TRBJ2-2, with 7 positions matching TRBD2. V lost 3 bases, J lost 1 base, and 2 bases stayed unmatched. Germline assignment: CDR1 KGHSH and CDR2 LQKENI. CDR3 size: 15 residues. The CDR3 region is CASSPGLQNTGELFF. For the CDR3, the DNA is TGTGCCAGCTCACCGGGACTACAGAACACCGGGGAGCTGTTTTTT.

The CDR3 nucleotides read TGTGCCAGCAGCTCCAGACAGGGCCCCACTGAAGCTTTCTTT. It yields the protein CASSSRQGPTEAFF. The rearrangement joins TRBV5-4 to TRBJ1-1; 7 bases agree with TRBD1. This CDR3 spans 14 amino acids. Germline V gives CDR1 SGHNT, CDR2 YYREEE (reference sequence). J lost 4 bases, V lost 3 bases, and 6 bases had no gene match.

There are a few counts of this clone. This chain links TRBV28 with TRBJ1-5; D is unclear. CDR3 length: 12 residues. Per germline, CDR1 MDHEN and CDR2 SYDVKM. V was cut by 2 bases and J by 13 bases, with 12 bases left in between. The chain's CDR3 is CASSLIALRQHF. CDR3 bases: TGTGCCAGCAGTTTAATAGCCCTCCGACAGCATTTT.

The chain is built from TRBV6-6 and TRBJ2-5; 9 bases map to TRBD2. The CDR3 runs 15 residues. Unmatched junction bases numbered 4, after V lost 1 base and J lost 4 bases. Germline CDR1 and CDR2: MNHNY and SVGAGI (reference sequence). CDR3 in DNA: TGTGCCAGCAGTTACTTAGCGGGGGCAGGAGAGACCCAGTACTTC. Its translation: CASSYLAGAGETQYF.

The table lists this clone with a count of one. An end of the junction differs from the germline gene, which may be a read error. V and J are TRBV5-6 and TRBJ2-2; D may be TRBD1 (6 bases). Per the germline V gene, CDR1 is SGHDT and CDR2 is YYEEEE. CDR3 length equals 15 residues. The CDR3, as DNA: TGTGCCAGCAGCCCCCTCGGACAGAACTCCGGGGAGCTGTTTTTT. Translating gives CASSPLGQNSGELFF.